This T cell receptor beta chain was captured by sequencing in a study of shared clonotypes between healthy human individuals. Findings of the study overall: Naive subsets usually exceeded memory subsets in estimated richness. Enrolling few donors narrowed the genetic and exposure-history diversity that was represented.

The test was conducted at deep level. Repertoires were generated with immunoSEQ multiplex PCR, while TCRdb's copy carries only in-frame clones and drops some. The table has roughly 640,000 clones, around 97% seen once; the top ten hold 0.057%. V was cut by 5 bases and J by 1 base, with 14 bases left in between. CDR1 is MDHEN and CDR2 is SYDVKM in the germline V gene. The CDR3 length is 15 residues. Of note for this clone: Its cognate antigen is unknown.

The sequenced sample consisted of naive CD4+ T cells sorted from blood. Subset defined: CD45RA+ positively selected. The V call is TRBV28, the J call TRBJ1-1, with D hard to call. This receptor was identified in a woman younger than 45 in good health. Written as DNA, the CDR3 is TGTGCCAGCAGTCCCTCTCGGACGGGGAACACTGAAGCTTTCTTT. It translates to CASSPSRTGNTEAFF.